This entry features one T cell receptor (beta chain) sequence. This sample was taken from a study of blood T cell repertoires in COVID-19. Study overall: The study drew acute and convalescent COVID-19 samples from the United States, Italy and Spain.

CDR3 length: 13 residues. Germline CDR1 is SGHAT and CDR2 is FQNNGV. Trimming left V 2 bases short and J 8 bases short, with 9 bases between. Study processing details: Counts of nucleated cells, estimated from reference gene primer amplification, were obtained. Measured with immunoSEQ multiplex PCR; TCRdb has only the in-frame clones, and not every one. The V and J calls and the clone size are those of that table, but D and trimming were determined from the DNA. The sample consists of 35,000 to 45,000 clones, 75% to 90% of them appearing once. The sample taken for sequencing was peripheral blood. The chain uses TRBV11-2 and TRBJ1-4; a weak D match, TRBD1 (5 bases). The sequence was collected from a human donor in a cohort sampled during active COVID-19. The CDR3 DNA sequence: TGTGCCAGCAGCTTAACCCGGGGGGAAAAACTGTTTTTT. This codes for CASSLTRGEKLFF.